Sequencing of this T cell receptor beta chain was carried out in a study of blood T cell repertoires in COVID-19. Across the whole study: Sample material is recorded as cDNA or gDNA derived from T cells, B-cell-depleted T cells, or PBMCs.

Patients at the Seattle site were enrolled during active infection and followed longitudinally. Per the original data handling: Scientists estimated how many nucleated cells there were by amplifying reference gene primers. Sequencing used immunoSEQ multiplex PCR; TCRdb keeps in-frame clones, though not all of them. For V, J and clone size, that table is used; D and trimming come from the DNA. The sample holds 200,000 to 250,000 clones; 75% to 85% are singletons and the top ten take roughly 1.2%. The sequencing sample was made of peripheral blood. This clonotype originated in a woman aged 30 to 39 with COVID-19, enrolled during active disease.

CDR3 sequence: CASSQDRAGAKYNEQFF. The CDR3 nucleotides read TGCGCCAGCAGCCAAGATCGGGCGGGGGCAAAGTACAATGAGCAGTTCTTC. The chain carries TRBV4-1 and TRBJ2-1; tentative D call: TRBD2 (7 bases). Germline CDR1 reads MGHRA; CDR2 reads YSYEKL. CDR3 size: 17 residues. V was shortened by 0 bases and J by 4 bases, with 16 bases between the two germline ends.